This TCR beta chain emerged from a study of cytomegalovirus exposure and HLA in healthy donors. Both 60 Vbeta primers and 13 Jbeta primers went into the PCR. Libraries were prepared by immunoSEQ multiplex PCR; TCRdb keeps only in-frame clonotypes and omits some of them. The sample holds about 200,000 clones, around 77% seen once. The V end lost 1 base, the J end lost 10 bases, and 5 bases lay between the germline ends. The germline gives CDR1 SGHTA, CDR2 FQGNSA. There are 12 residues in the CDR3. Sequencing was done on a sample of PBMCs. The chain combines TRBV7-2 with TRBJ1-6; D uncertain. This receptor was taken from a woman aged 25 to 39 in good health and CMV-seronegative. In nucleotides, the CDR3 is TGTGCCAGCAGCTTAGTCATGTCACCCCTCCACTTT. Protein product: CASSLVMSPLHF.